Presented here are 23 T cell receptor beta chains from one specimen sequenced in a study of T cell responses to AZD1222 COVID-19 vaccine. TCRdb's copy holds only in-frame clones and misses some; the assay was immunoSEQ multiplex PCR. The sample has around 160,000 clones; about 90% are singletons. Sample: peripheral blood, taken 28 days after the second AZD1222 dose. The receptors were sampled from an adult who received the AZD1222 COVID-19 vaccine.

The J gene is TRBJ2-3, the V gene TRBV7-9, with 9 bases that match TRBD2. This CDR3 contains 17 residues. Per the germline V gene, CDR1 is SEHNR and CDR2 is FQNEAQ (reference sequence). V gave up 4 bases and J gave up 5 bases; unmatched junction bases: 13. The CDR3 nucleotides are TGTGCCAGCAGCTCTTTGGCCGGGACTAGCCGAATAGATACGCAGTATTTT. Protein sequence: CASSSLAGTSRIDTQYF.

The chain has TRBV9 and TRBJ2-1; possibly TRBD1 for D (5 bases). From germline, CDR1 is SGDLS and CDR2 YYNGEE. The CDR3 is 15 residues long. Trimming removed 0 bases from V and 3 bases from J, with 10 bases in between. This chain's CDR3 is CASSVEGVNYNEQFF. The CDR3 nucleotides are TGTGCCAGCAGCGTAGAAGGGGTGAACTACAATGAGCAGTTCTTC.

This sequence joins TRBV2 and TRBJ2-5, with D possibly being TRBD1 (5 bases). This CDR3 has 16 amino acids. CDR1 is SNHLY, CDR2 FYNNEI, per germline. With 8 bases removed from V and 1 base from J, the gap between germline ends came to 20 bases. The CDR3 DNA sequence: TGTGCCAGCTCACCGACAGAGACCATACTCCAAGAGACCCAGTACTTC. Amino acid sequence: CASSPTETILQETQYF. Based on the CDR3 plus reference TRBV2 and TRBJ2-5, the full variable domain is EPEVTQTPSHQVTQMGQEVILRCVPISNHLYFYWYRQILGQKVEFLVSFYNNEISEKSEIFDDQFSVERPDGSNFTLKIRSTKLEDSAMYFCASSPTETILQETQYFGPGTRLLVL.

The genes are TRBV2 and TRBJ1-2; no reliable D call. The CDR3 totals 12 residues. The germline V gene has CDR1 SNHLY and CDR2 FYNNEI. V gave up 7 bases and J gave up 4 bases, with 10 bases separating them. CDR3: CASMEQTYGYTF. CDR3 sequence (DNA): TGTGCCAGCATGGAGCAGACCTATGGCTACACCTTC.

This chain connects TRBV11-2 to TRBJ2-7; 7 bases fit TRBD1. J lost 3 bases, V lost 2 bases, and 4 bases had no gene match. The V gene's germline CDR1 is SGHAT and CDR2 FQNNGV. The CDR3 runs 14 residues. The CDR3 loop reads CASSLTGTDYEQYF. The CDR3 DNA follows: TGTGCCAGCAGCTTAACCGGGACAGACTACGAGCAGTACTTC.

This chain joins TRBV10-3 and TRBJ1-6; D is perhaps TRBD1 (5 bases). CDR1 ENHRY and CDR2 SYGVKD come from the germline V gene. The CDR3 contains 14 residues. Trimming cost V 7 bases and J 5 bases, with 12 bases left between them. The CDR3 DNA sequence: TGTGCCATCAAGGGAGACAGAGATAATTCACCCCTCCACTTT. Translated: CAIKGDRDNSPLHF.

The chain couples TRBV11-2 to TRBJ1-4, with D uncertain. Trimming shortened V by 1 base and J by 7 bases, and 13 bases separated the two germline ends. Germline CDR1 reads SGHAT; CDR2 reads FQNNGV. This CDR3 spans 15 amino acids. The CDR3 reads CASSLGGGAGEKLFF. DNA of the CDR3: TGTGCCAGCAGCTTAGGCGGTGGTGCGGGTGAAAAACTGTTTTTT.

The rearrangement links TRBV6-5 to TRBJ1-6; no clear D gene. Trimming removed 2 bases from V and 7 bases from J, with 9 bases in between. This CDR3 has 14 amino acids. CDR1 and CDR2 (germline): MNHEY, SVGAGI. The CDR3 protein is CASSYGPENSPLHF. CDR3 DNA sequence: TGTGCCAGCAGTTACGGCCCAGAAAATTCACCCCTCCACTTT.

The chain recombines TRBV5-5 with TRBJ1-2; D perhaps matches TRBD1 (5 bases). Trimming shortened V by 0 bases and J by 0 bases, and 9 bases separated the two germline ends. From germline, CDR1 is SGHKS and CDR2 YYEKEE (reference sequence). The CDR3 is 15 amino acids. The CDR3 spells CASSLVRASNYGYTF. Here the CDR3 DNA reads TGTGCCAGCAGCTTGGTCAGGGCCTCTAACTATGGCTACACCTTC.

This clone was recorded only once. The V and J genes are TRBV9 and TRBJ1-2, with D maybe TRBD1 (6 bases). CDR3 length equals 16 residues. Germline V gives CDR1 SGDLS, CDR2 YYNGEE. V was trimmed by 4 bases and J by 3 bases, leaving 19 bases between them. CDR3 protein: CASSPEGEGIDYGYTF. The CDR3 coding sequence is TGTGCCAGCAGCCCCGAGGGGGAGGGGATCGACTATGGCTACACCTTC.

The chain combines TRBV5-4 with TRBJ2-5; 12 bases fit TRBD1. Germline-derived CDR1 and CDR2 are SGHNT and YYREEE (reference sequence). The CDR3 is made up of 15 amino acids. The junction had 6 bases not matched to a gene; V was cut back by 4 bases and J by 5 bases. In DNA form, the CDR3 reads TGTGCCAGCAGCAAAGGGACAGGGGGCGTCGAGACCCAGTACTTC. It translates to CASSKGTGGVETQYF.

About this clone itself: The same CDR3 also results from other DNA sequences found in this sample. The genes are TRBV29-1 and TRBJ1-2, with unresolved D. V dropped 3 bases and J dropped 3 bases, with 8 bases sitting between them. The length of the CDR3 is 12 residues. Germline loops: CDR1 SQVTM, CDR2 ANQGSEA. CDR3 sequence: CSVEVADYGYTF. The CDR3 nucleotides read TGCAGCGTTGAGGTGGCAGACTATGGCTACACCTTC. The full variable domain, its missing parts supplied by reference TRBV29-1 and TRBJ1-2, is SAVISQKPSRDICQRGTSLTIQCQVDSQVTMMFWYRQQPGQSLTLIATANQGSEATYESGFVIDKFPISRPNLTFSTLTVSNMSPEDSSIYLCSVEVADYGYTFGSGTRLTVV.

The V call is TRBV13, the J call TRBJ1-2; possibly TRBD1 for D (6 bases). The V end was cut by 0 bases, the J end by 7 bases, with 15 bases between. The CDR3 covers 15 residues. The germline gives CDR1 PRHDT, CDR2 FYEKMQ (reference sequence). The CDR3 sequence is CASSLGQGVGSGYTF. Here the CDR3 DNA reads TGTGCCAGCAGCTTAGGACAGGGAGTGGGTAGTGGCTACACCTTC.

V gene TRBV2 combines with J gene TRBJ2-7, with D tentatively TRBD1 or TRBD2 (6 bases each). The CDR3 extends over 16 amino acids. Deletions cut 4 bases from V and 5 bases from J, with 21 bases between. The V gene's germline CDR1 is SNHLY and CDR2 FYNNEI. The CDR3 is CASSGLGGTFLDEQYF. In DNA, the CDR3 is TGTGCCAGCAGTGGACTAGGGGGAACTTTTCTGGACGAGCAGTACTTC.

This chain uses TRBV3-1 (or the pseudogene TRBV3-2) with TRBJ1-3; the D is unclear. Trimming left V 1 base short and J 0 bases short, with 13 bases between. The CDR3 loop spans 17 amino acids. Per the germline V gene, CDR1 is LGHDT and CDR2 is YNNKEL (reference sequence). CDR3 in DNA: TGTGCCAGCAGCCAAGCCCTACCGTCCGTCTCTGGAAACACCATATATTTT. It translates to CASSQALPSVSGNTIYF.

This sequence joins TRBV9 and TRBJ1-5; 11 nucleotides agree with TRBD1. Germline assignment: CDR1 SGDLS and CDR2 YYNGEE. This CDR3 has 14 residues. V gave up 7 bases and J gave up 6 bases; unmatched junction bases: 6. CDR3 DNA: TGTGCCAGCGGGGCCGGGACAGGGGGTCAGCCCCAGCATTTT. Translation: CASGAGTGGQPQHF. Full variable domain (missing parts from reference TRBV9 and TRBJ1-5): DSGVTQTPKHLITATGQRVTLRCSPRSGDLSVYWYQQSLDQGLQFLIQYYNGEERAKGNILERFSAQQFPDLHSELNLSSLELGDSALYFCASGAGTGGQPQHFGDGTRLSIL.

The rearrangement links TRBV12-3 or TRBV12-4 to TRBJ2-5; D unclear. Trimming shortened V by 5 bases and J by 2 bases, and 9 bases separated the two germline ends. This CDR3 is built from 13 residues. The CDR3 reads CASSPWQQETQYF. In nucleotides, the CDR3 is TGTGCCAGCAGTCCTTGGCAGCAAGAGACCCAGTACTTC.

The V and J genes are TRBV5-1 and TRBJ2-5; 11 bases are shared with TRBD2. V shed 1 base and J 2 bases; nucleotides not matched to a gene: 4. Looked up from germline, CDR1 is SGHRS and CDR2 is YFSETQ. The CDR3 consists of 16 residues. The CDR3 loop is CASSLMASGGQETQYF. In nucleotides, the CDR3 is TGCGCCAGCAGCTTGATGGCTAGCGGGGGGCAAGAGACCCAGTACTTC.

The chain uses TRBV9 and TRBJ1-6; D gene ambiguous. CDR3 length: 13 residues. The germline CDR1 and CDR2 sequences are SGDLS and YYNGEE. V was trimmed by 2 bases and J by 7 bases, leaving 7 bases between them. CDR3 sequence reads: CASSVRTNSPLHF. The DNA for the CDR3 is TGTGCCAGCAGCGTCCGGACCAATTCACCCCTCCACTTT.

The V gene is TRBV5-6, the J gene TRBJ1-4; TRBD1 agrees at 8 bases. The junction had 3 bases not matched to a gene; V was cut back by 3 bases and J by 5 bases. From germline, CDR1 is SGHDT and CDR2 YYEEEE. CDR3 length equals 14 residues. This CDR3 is CASSWRQGNEKLFF. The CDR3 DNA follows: TGTGCCAGCAGCTGGCGACAGGGGAATGAAAAACTGTTTTTT.

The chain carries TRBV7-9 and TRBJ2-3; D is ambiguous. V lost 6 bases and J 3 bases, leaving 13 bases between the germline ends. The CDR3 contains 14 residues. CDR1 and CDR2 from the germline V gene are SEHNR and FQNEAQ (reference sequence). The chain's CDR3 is CASSLMDVTDTQYF. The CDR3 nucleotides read TGTGCCAGCAGTTTAATGGACGTTACAGATACGCAGTATTTT.

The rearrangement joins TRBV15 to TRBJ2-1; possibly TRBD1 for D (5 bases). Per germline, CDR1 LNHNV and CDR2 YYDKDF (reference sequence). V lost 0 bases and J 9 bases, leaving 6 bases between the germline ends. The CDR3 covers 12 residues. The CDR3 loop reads CATSRDQGEQFF. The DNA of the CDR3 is TGTGCCACCAGCAGAGATCAGGGTGAGCAGTTCTTC. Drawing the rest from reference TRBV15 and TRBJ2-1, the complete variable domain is DAMVIQNPRYQVTQFGKPVTLSCSQTLNHNVMYWYQQKSSQAPKLLFHYYDKDFNNEADTPDNFQSRRPNTSFCFLDIRSPGLGDTAMYLCATSRDQGEQFFGPGTRLTVL.

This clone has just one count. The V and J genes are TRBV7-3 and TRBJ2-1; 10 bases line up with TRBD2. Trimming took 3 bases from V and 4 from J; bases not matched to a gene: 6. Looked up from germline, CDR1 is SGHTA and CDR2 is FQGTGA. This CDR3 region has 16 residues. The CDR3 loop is CASSFLAGGTYNEQFF. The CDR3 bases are TGTGCCAGCAGCTTTTTAGCGGGGGGCACTTACAATGAGCAGTTCTTC.